The 13 T cell receptor beta chains presented below share a single source sample, sequenced in a study of blood T cell repertoires in COVID-19. Assay used: immunoSEQ multiplex PCR; TCRdb lists only in-frame clones, some missing. The table includes 90,000 to 120,000 clones, 88% detected once. Source material: peripheral blood. These TCRs come from a woman aged 55-70 years with acute or convalescent COVID-19.

V usage is TRBV7-9 and J usage is TRBJ2-5, with D uncertain. Germline CDR1 and CDR2: SEHNR and FQNEAQ (reference sequence). CDR3 size: 16 residues. V lost 0 bases and J lost 4, with 15 bases in between. DNA of the CDR3: TGTGCCAGCAGCTTAGCGCTCCCAGCGTCCGGAGAGACCCAGTACTTC. Its translation is CASSLALPASGETQYF.

The rearrangement links TRBV7-2 to TRBJ1-4, with D hard to call. Germline values: CDR1 SGHTA, CDR2 FQGNSA. The length of the CDR3 is 14 residues. V was cut by 7 bases and J by 7 bases, with 16 bases left in between. Here the CDR3 reads CASTPAGLGEKLFF. The CDR3 DNA reads TGTGCCAGCACCCCCGCGGGGTTGGGTGAAAAACTGTTTTTT.

This clone occurred once. The CDR3 spells CASSPRFKTVQETQYF. DNA for the CDR3: TGTGCCAGCAGCCCGCGGTTTAAGACAGTCCAAGAGACCCAGTACTTC. The chain has TRBV14 and TRBJ2-5; the D gene is possibly TRBD1 (5 bases). This CDR3 contains 16 residues. With 4 bases removed from V and 1 base from J, the gap between germline ends came to 16 bases. Germline CDR1 reads SGHDN; CDR2 reads FVKESK. Supplemented by reference TRBV14 and TRBJ2-5, the full variable domain reads EAGVTQFPSHSVIEKGQTVTLRCDPISGHDNLYWYRRVMGKEIKFLLHFVKESKQDESGMPNNRFLAERTGGTYSTLKVQPAELEDSGVYFCASSPRFKTVQETQYFGPGTRLLVL.

This clone was detected once. This chain joins TRBV24-1 and TRBJ2-5; 8 positions agree with TRBD2. Germline CDR1 is KGHDR and CDR2 is SFDVKD. V trimming: 2 bases; J trimming: 4 bases; junction bases outside the gene matches: 8. The CDR3 is 16 residues long. The CDR3 sequence: CATSDYLSGRVETQYF. CDR3 sequence (DNA): TGTGCCACCAGTGATTACCTCAGCGGGAGAGTAGAGACCCAGTACTTC.

The gene calls are TRBV27 and TRBJ2-7; weak D call: TRBD2 (6 bases). This CDR3 comprises 14 residues. V lost 5 bases to trimming and J lost 4 bases, with 15 bases between them. Per germline, CDR1 MNHEY and CDR2 SMNVEV (reference sequence). CDR3 DNA sequence: TGTGCCAGCAGTGGGACTGGAGGCCAATACGAGCAGTACTTC. Amino acids: CASSGTGGQYEQYF.

This chain joins TRBV18 and TRBJ1-5; D unclear. V was trimmed by 4 bases and J by 1 base, leaving 8 bases between them. The CDR3 spans 14 residues. Germline V gene lookup returns CDR1 KGHSH and CDR2 LQKENI. The CDR3 reads CASSRTGSNQPQHF. As DNA, the CDR3 is TGTGCCAGCTCACGTACGGGGAGCAATCAGCCCCAGCATTTT.

The chain combines TRBV6-6 with TRBJ1-5; TRBD1 matches 7 bases. The germline V gene encodes CDR1 MNHNY and CDR2 SVGAGI (reference sequence). The CDR3 has 16 amino acids. With V trimmed by 6 bases and J by 0 bases, 8 bases remained unmatched. CDR3 sequence: CASRVRDSYSNQPQHF. CDR3 sequence (DNA): TGTGCCAGCAGGGTCCGGGACAGTTATAGCAATCAGCCCCAGCATTTT.

The gene calls are TRBV11-3 and TRBJ2-1, with 8 bases that match TRBD2. This CDR3 is 18 amino acids long. Germline assignment: CDR1 SGHNT and CDR2 YENEEA. Trimming removed 0 bases from V and 7 bases from J; junction bases left unmatched: 14. CDR3 amino acids: CASSLDRRPAGEKNEQFF. CDR3 DNA sequence: TGTGCCAGCAGCTTAGATCGAAGGCCAGCGGGAGAAAAAAATGAGCAGTTCTTC. The variable domain in full, with the rest retrieved from reference TRBV11-3 and TRBJ2-1, is EAGVVQSPRYKIIEKKQPVAFWCNPISGHNTLYWYLQNLGQGPELLIRYENEEAVDDSQLPKDRFSAERLKGVDSTLKIQPAELGDSAVYLCASSLDRRPAGEKNEQFFGPGTRLTVL.

The rearrangement joins TRBV27 to TRBJ1-2; 10 bases map to TRBD1. V was pared by 5 bases and J by 0 bases, with 3 bases of the junction left unmatched. The germline V gene has CDR1 MNHEY and CDR2 SMNVEV (reference sequence). CDR3 length: 15 amino acids. In DNA form, the CDR3 reads TGTGCCAGCAGTGCGGACAGGGGGACTAACTATGGCTACACCTTC. Encoded protein: CASSADRGTNYGYTF.

This clone was found once. V is TRBV4-1 and J is TRBJ2-2, with a tentative D call TRBD2 (7 bases). V was trimmed by 1 base and J by 6 bases, leaving 12 bases between them. Germline V gives CDR1 MGHRA, CDR2 YSYEKL. This CDR3 is built from 15 residues. The CDR3 DNA reads TGCGCCAGCAGCCAAGTGGGGGGGCCTCCCGGGGAGCTGTTTTTT. Residues: CASSQVGGPPGELFF.

The chain is built from TRBV6-5 and TRBJ2-3; 7 bases map to TRBD1. V dropped 7 bases and J dropped 2; count of bases not matched to a gene: 6. This CDR3 is built from 14 residues. The germline V gene encodes CDR1 MNHEY and CDR2 SVGAGI. DNA of the CDR3: TGTGCCAGCATCCTAGGGGGCAACACAGATACGCAGTATTTT. This sequence encodes CASILGGNTDTQYF.

This chain uses TRBV2 with TRBJ2-1, with 11 bases aligning to TRBD1. This CDR3 is built from 14 residues. J was trimmed by 2 bases and V by 10 bases; bases with no gene match: 4. Germline V gives CDR1 SNHLY, CDR2 FYNNEI. The CDR3 spells CATLDRGPYNEQFF. In DNA, the CDR3 is TGTGCCACGCTGGACAGGGGGCCCTACAATGAGCAGTTCTTC.

V usage is TRBV9 and J usage is TRBJ2-4; 7 bases line up with TRBD2. V lost 2 bases and J lost 1; bases outside the gene matches: 0. The CDR3 has 14 residues. Germline values: CDR1 SGDLS, CDR2 YYNGEE. The CDR3 sequence is CASSVGGAKNIQYF. The CDR3 DNA sequence: TGTGCCAGCAGCGTCGGGGGGGCCAAAAACATTCAGTACTTC.